One and the same sample provided the 27 T cell receptor beta chains below, sequenced in a study of T cells in Graves' hyperthyroidism and ophthalmopathy. Template material for amplifying TCR beta CDR3 regions consisted of RNA transcripts. The primer set for the first-round RT-PCR of the TCR CDR3 was HTBI. TCRdb processed the multiplex PCR reads anew with MiXCR; each CDR3 protein has one entry. In the table there are hundreds of thousands of distinct CDR3 sequences, roughly 17% of which are singletons. The sequencing sample was made of blood. The receptors were gathered from a woman in her late teens or twenties with Graves' ophthalmopathy.

Ten or more counts support this clonotype. The rearrangement uses TRBV3-1 and TRBJ2-3; D call uncertain. CDR3 length: 15 amino acids. V was cut by 1 base and J by 1 base, with 9 bases left in between. CDR1 and CDR2 (germline): LGHDT, YNNKEL (reference sequence). CDR3 coding DNA: TGTGCCAGCAGCCAAGTAGGTGCAGGCACAGATACGCAGTATTTT. Residues: CASSQVGAGTDTQYF.

The chain carries TRBV4-1 and TRBJ1-1; D ambiguous. The CDR3 consists of 16 residues. CDR1 is MGHRA and CDR2 is YSYEKL in the germline V gene. V was trimmed by 4 bases and J by 5 bases, leaving 20 bases between them. CDR3: CASSPPPWGAETEAFF. Written as DNA, the CDR3 is TGCGCCAGCAGCCCCCCCCCGTGGGGAGCCGAAACTGAAGCTTTCTTT.

This clonotype appeared many times. The rearrangement joins TRBV6-1 to TRBJ1-2, with TRBD1 identical over 10 bases. V lost 6 bases and J lost 4; bases outside the gene matches: 2. Germline-derived CDR1 and CDR2 are MNHNS and SASEGT. This CDR3 comprises 13 residues. The DNA of the CDR3 is TGTGCCAGCAGGGACAGGGGGTCCTATGGCTACACCTTC. Residues: CASRDRGSYGYTF.

The chain joins TRBV4-1 to TRBJ2-2, with TRBD2 matching over 8 bases. Germline loops: CDR1 MGHRA, CDR2 YSYEKL. V lost 4 bases and J lost 7; bases outside the gene matches: 11. The CDR3 sequence is 16 residues long. The CDR3 is CASSLERGKVGGELFF. CDR3 in DNA: TGCGCCAGCAGCCTCGAGCGGGGGAAGGTCGGCGGGGAGCTGTTTTTT.

On this clonotype itself: With a much larger clone just one base away, this may be a read error. The chain joins TRBV28 to TRBJ2-3, with a possible D match to TRBD2 (6 bases). The length of the CDR3 is 16 residues. In germline, CDR1 is MDHEN, CDR2 SYDVKM. V lost 2 bases to trimming and J lost 4 bases, with 16 bases between them. In DNA, the CDR3 is TGTGCCAGCAGTTTAGGGGACTCCGCTAGCGCAGATACGCAGTATTTT. Its protein is CASSLGDSASADTQYF.

Many counts were recorded for this clonotype. The chain has TRBV20-1 and TRBJ2-1; no clear D gene. Per the germline V gene, CDR1 is DFQATT and CDR2 is SNEGSKA (reference sequence). Trimming cost V 1 base and J 6 bases, with 7 bases left between them. The CDR3 length is 12 residues. The CDR3 sequence is CSARAAVNEQFF. The CDR3 bases are TGCAGTGCTAGAGCCGCGGTCAATGAGCAGTTCTTC.

This clonotype was seen a handful of times. The chain recombines TRBV27 with TRBJ2-7; D might be TRBD1 (5 bases). CDR3 length: 15 amino acids. The V and J ends lost 3 bases and 3 bases respectively, with 15 bases between them. CDR1 and CDR2 (germline): MNHEY, SMNVEV (reference sequence). CDR3 in amino acids: CASSLSTVTNYEQYF. In DNA, the CDR3 is TGTGCCAGCAGTTTGTCGACAGTCACTAACTACGAGCAGTACTTC.

This clonotype was detected many times. CDR3 protein: CASTPGPTDTQYF. In DNA, the CDR3 is TGTGCCAGCACTCCCGGGCCCACAGATACGCAGTATTTT. This chain joins TRBV5-8 and TRBJ2-3; D is unresolved. Germline V gives CDR1 SGHTS, CDR2 YDEGEE. V was pared by 6 bases and J by 2 bases, with 10 bases between. This CDR3 has 13 amino acids.

The table lists this clonotype with many counts. The V call is TRBV12-3 or TRBV12-4, the J call TRBJ2-1; 11 bases match TRBD2. There are 14 residues in the CDR3. With V trimmed by 6 bases and J by 7 bases, 5 bases remained unmatched. The CDR3 DNA reads TGTGCCAGCAGCCATAGCGGGGGGGCTAATGAGCAGTTCTTC. Translated, it gives CASSHSGGANEQFF.

This clonotype has at least ten counts. The chain uses TRBV15 and TRBJ2-7, with 12 positions matching TRBD2. This CDR3 is 16 amino acids long. The germline V gene has CDR1 LNHNV and CDR2 YYDKDF (reference sequence). Germline trimming cut 0 bases from V and 3 bases from J; bases unmatched to any gene: 3. The DNA of the CDR3 is TGTGCCACCAGCAGAGATCTAGCGGGAGGGCACTACGAGCAGTACTTC. Translated: CATSRDLAGGHYEQYF.

This clonotype has ten or more counts. This chain joins TRBV6-1 and TRBJ1-2, with 7 nucleotides matching TRBD1. V lost 8 bases, J lost 5 bases, and 8 bases stayed unmatched. CDR3 length: 13 residues. Germline V gene lookup returns CDR1 MNHNS and CDR2 SASEGT. CDR3 in DNA: TGTGCCAGCCTCGGGGACAGATTTTATGGCTACACCTTC. Residues: CASLGDRFYGYTF.

This clonotype was detected many times. The chain has TRBV12-3 or TRBV12-4 and TRBJ2-7, with TRBD1 matching 9 bases. V shed 5 bases, J shed 9 bases, and the junction held 5 bases outside the gene matches. The CDR3 totals 12 residues. CDR3 loop: CASSQQGAGQYF. In DNA form, the CDR3 reads TGTGCCAGCAGTCAACAGGGGGCAGGGCAGTACTTC.

The V gene is TRBV4-3, the J gene TRBJ1-1; no clear D. Germline-derived CDR1 and CDR2 are LGHNA and YSLEER. V lost 4 bases and J lost 4, with 16 bases in between. The CDR3 consists of 15 residues. DNA of the CDR3: TGCGCCAGCAGCCCCGAGATGAACGATTTCACTGAAGCTTTCTTT. It translates to CASSPEMNDFTEAFF.

The V and J genes are TRBV4-1 and TRBJ1-2; TRBD1 matches at 9 bases. CDR3 length: 14 amino acids. The V gene's germline CDR1 is MGHRA and CDR2 YSYEKL. The trim removed 4 bases at V and 8 bases at J, leaving 8 bases unmatched. The CDR3 coding sequence is TGCGCCAGCAGCCTAGCACAGGGGGCAGAAGGCTACACCTTC. It translates to CASSLAQGAEGYTF.

This clonotype was seen only a few times. The chain uses TRBV12-3 or TRBV12-4 and TRBJ2-6; the D is unclear. With 3 bases removed from V and 4 bases from J, the gap between germline ends came to 16 bases. This CDR3 is built from 17 residues. DNA for the CDR3: TGTGCCAGCAGTTTTGAGATGCTTCGTTTGGGGGCCAACGTCCTGACTTTC. Protein product: CASSFEMLRLGANVLTF.

This clonotype has ten or more counts. The chain is built from TRBV7-8 and TRBJ2-7; D is uncertain. Trimming stripped 2 bases from V and 3 bases from J, with 8 bases between. This CDR3 contains 13 residues. Germline V lookup: CDR1 SGHVS, CDR2 FQNEAQ. This CDR3 is CASSLNRDYEQYF. CDR3 DNA sequence: TGTGCCAGCAGCTTAAACAGAGACTACGAGCAGTACTTC.

There are many counts of this clonotype. The chain uses TRBV2 and TRBJ1-1; D remains ambiguous. There are 14 residues in the CDR3. V lost 3 bases and J 0 bases, leaving 8 bases between the germline ends. Germline loops: CDR1 SNHLY, CDR2 FYNNEI. The CDR3 coding sequence is TGTGCCAGCAGTGATAAGTTGGTGAACACTGAAGCTTTCTTT. Its translation is CASSDKLVNTEAFF.

This clonotype was observed a few times. The chain employs TRBV27 and TRBJ1-5; 7 bases fit TRBD1. Trimming cost V 5 bases and J 7 bases; bases outside gene matches: 14. The CDR3 is made up of 16 amino acids. Germline lookup yields CDR1 MNHEY and CDR2 SMNVEV (reference sequence). The CDR3 is CASSPPWTGRSQPQHF. For the CDR3, the DNA is TGTGCCAGCAGTCCCCCCTGGACAGGCCGGAGCCAGCCCCAGCATTTT.

The CDR3, as DNA: TGTGCCAGCAGTGAAAGGGCTTTTAGGACTAGCGGGACTATCAATGAGCAGTTCTTC. This codes for CASSERAFRTSGTINEQFF. The chain uses TRBV6-1 and TRBJ2-1; 12 bases agree with TRBD2. Trimming removed 2 bases from V and 6 bases from J; junction bases left unmatched: 14. In germline, CDR1 is MNHNS, CDR2 SASEGT. This CDR3 comprises 19 residues.

This clonotype was picked up many times. J is TRBJ1-1 and V is TRBV3-1; D possibly corresponds to TRBD1 (5 bases). CDR1 and CDR2 from the germline V gene are LGHDT and YNNKEL (reference sequence). Between the trimmed V and J ends, which lost 2 bases and 0 bases, there was a span of 7 bases. The CDR3 is 14 amino acids. The CDR3 nucleotides read TGTGCCAGCAGCCAACGACAGATGAACACTGAAGCTTTCTTT. This gives the protein CASSQRQMNTEAFF.

Of note for this clonotype: One base away lies a much larger clone, so this may be a sequencing read error. The chain joins TRBV7-9 to TRBJ1-4, with D possibly being TRBD1 (5 bases). Germline V lookup: CDR1 SEHNR, CDR2 FQNEAQ (reference sequence). This CDR3 is 17 amino acids long. Trimming stripped 5 bases from V and 0 bases from J, with 16 bases between. CDR3 bases: TGTGCCAGCAGCCTGGGACGGGGAGGAGCAACTAATGAAAAACTGTTTTTT. Translation: CASSLGRGGATNEKLFF. Full variable domain (missing parts from reference TRBV7-9 and TRBJ1-4): DTGVSQNPRHKITKRGQNVTFRCDPISEHNRLYWYRQTLGQGPEFLTYFQNEAQLEKSRLLSDRFSAERPKGSFSTLEIQRTEQGDSAMYLCASSLGRGGATNEKLFFGSGTQLSVL.

V gene TRBV5-1 combines with J gene TRBJ1-1; D is possibly TRBD1 (5 bases). V gave up 4 bases and J gave up 2 bases, with 15 bases separating them. Germline V gene sequence: CDR1 SGHRS, CDR2 YFSETQ. The CDR3 contains 15 residues. As DNA, the CDR3 is TGCGCCAGCAGCAGCTCCGGGACGGACAACACTGAAGCTTTCTTT. Translation gives CASSSSGTDNTEAFF.

This clonotype was counted between two and nine times. Possible read error: a much larger clone is one base away. The chain carries TRBV3-1 and TRBJ2-1, with 9 positions matching TRBD2. Germline lookup yields CDR1 LGHDT and CDR2 YNNKEL (reference sequence). The CDR3 covers 16 residues. Here the CDR3 reads CTSSQVGGRAYNEQFF. In DNA form, the CDR3 reads TGTACCAGCAGCCAAGTCGGCGGGAGGGCCTACAATGAGCAGTTCTTC.

J is TRBJ2-1 and V is TRBV6-1, with D tentatively TRBD1 or TRBD2 (5 bases each). The CDR3 runs to 16 residues. Germline CDR1 is MNHNS and CDR2 is SASEGT. V dropped 5 bases and J dropped 4 bases, with 18 bases sitting between them. Here the CDR3 reads CASSWDPKMEYNEQFF. CDR3 sequence (DNA): TGTGCCAGCAGTTGGGACCCCAAAATGGAGTACAATGAGCAGTTCTTC.

In this sample, this clonotype turned up a few times. J is TRBJ2-1 and V is TRBV19; D uncertain. Trimming took 3 bases from V and 0 from J, leaving 6 bases between them. The V gene's germline CDR1 is LNHDA and CDR2 SQIVND (reference sequence). CDR3 length: 14 amino acids. Here the CDR3 DNA reads TGTGCCAGTAGTATTTCTGTCTCCTACAATGAGCAGTTCTTC. It yields the protein CASSISVSYNEQFF.

This clonotype was seen a handful of times. Because the CDR3 is missing its conserved closing phenylalanine or tryptophan, this is likely a read error. This chain links TRBV18 with TRBJ1-5; D is unclear. CDR3 length equals 14 residues. The ends were cut back, 3 bases at V and 2 bases at J, with 8 bases in the middle. The germline V gene has CDR1 KGHSH and CDR2 LQKENI. CDR3 sequence reads: CASSPSGGNQPQHL. The CDR3 DNA reads TGTGCCAGCTCACCTTCTGGGGGCAATCAGCCCCAGCATCTT.

For this clonotype: Germline is not matched at one junction end, which may reflect a read error. The chain couples TRBV19 to TRBJ1-4; D is unresolved. Germline CDR1 reads LNHDA; CDR2 reads SQIVND (reference sequence). The CDR3 has 15 residues. CDR3 amino acids: CASSTDAATNEKLFF. DNA of the CDR3: TGTGCCAGCAGTACAGACGCCGCAACTAATGAAAAACTGTTTTTT.